These T cell receptor beta chains were read from a single sample in a study of radiation and T cells in renal cell carcinoma. Using immunoSEQ multiplex PCR, the repertoire was profiled, and TCRdb retains in-frame clones only, with some absent. The sample comprises 70,000 or so clones, roughly 87% of which are singletons, and almost 6% rests with the top ten. Material: blood, obtained from a patient whose treatment included radiotherapy and nephrectomy. The receptor source for this set is a man in his 60s with renal cell carcinoma. CDR3s include the opening cysteine and the closing phenylalanine or tryptophan. D genes are given only for firm matches. Clone size is stated in some rows and not others, as once, few, many or a class when expanded.

>TRBV28|TRBJ1-3|TRBD1|.
TGTGCCAGCAGGTATAGGGACAGGCCAGTCTCTGGAAACACCATATATTTT
CASRYRDRPVSGNTIYF
>TRBV28|TRBJ2-1|TRBD2|.
TGTGCCAGCAGTCGCGGACTAGCGGGAGTCTCTTGGGGGAGCTCCTACAATGAGCAGTTCTTC
CASSRGLAGVSWGSSYNEQFF
>TRBV4-2|TRBJ1-1|TRBD1|.
TGTGCCAGCAGCCAAGATGAGATTGGGACAGGGTTCTCGACTGAAGCTTTCTTT
CASSQDEIGTGFSTEAFF
>TRBV28|TRBJ2-6|.|few
TGTGCCAGCAGTATTTGGACTAGGGGGAGGACGGGCTCTGGGGCCAACGTCCTGACTTTC
CASSIWTRGRTGSGANVLTF
>TRBV30|TRBJ1-5|.|few
TGTGCCTGGAATGGGGGTGATAGTCAGCCCCAGCATTTT
CAWNGGDSQPQHF
>TRBV5-8|TRBJ2-3|TRBD1|.
TGTGCCAGCACACTGGGGACAGGAGATACGCAGTATTTT
CASTLGTGDTQYF
>TRBV7-9|TRBJ2-7|.|.
TGTGCCAGCAGTCGGACTATAAACGAGCAGTACTTC
CASSRTINEQYF
>TRBV28|TRBJ2-7|TRBD1|.
TGTGCCAGCAGCGCCACCGGGACAGGGCGCTACGAGCAGTACTTC
CASSATGTGRYEQYF
>TRBV19|TRBJ2-7|.|once
TGTGCCAGTAGTATAGCAGTAACGGGGTCCTACGAGCAGTACTTC
CASSIAVTGSYEQYF
>TRBV7-2|TRBJ1-2|.|.
TGTGCCAGCACCATCCGCTGGGGGGACTATGGCTACACCTTC
CASTIRWGDYGYTF
>TRBV6-1|TRBJ2-5|TRBD1|few
TGTGCCAGCAGTGAAGCAGGGACAGGGGTACGGGAGACCCAGTACTTC
CASSEAGTGVRETQYF
>TRBV7-2|TRBJ2-1|TRBD2|.
TGTGCCAGCAGCTCAGCAAGGACTAGCGCCTTAAGCTCCTACAATGAGCAGTTCTTC
CASSSARTSALSSYNEQFF
>TRBV5-1|TRBJ2-3|TRBD2|.
TGCGCCAGCAGCTTGGCCGCGGGGGGCACAGATACGCAGTATTTT
CASSLAAGGTDTQYF
>TRBV27|TRBJ2-1|TRBD2|once
TGTGCCAGCAGTTTCACCCTAGCGGGAGGGTGGAATGAGCAGTTCTTC
CASSFTLAGGWNEQFF
>TRBV5-1|TRBJ2-7|TRBD2|.
TGCGCCAGCAGCTTGGGGACTAGCGGTGATAAGCAGTACTTC
CASSLGTSGDKQYF
>TRBV7-2|TRBJ2-2|.|.
TGTGCCAGCAGCTTAGTTAATTGGGCCGGGGAGCTGTTTTTT
CASSLVNWAGELFF
>TRBV7-2|TRBJ2-1|TRBD2|.
TGTGCCGGCAAAGTTAGCGGGAGGGCCGGATTACGCTACAATGAGCAGTTCTTC
CAGKVSGRAGLRYNEQFF
>TRBV10-1|TRBJ2-5|.|.
TGCGCCAGCAGTGAGTGGGTAGGGGAGACCCAGTACTTC
CASSEWVGETQYF
>TRBV11-3|TRBJ2-2|.|many
TGTGCCAGCAGCTTACAAAACACCGGGGAGCTGTTTTTT
CASSLQNTGELFF
>TRBV6-1|TRBJ2-7|.|.
TGTGCCAGCAGCTCCGGACCCTGGGGAGGCGAGCAGTACTTC
CASSSGPWGGEQYF
>TRBV30|TRBJ1-3|.|few
TGTGCCCACTCTCCAGGGTCTGATGGAAACACCATATATTTT
CAHSPGSDGNTIYF
>TRBV28|TRBJ1-5|TRBD1|.
TGTGCCAGCAGTTTCCAGGGGGCCCAGCCCCAGCATTTT
CASSFQGAQPQHF
>TRBV27|TRBJ2-5|TRBD2|.
TGTGCCAGCAGTTTAGCTAGCGGAACACAAGAGACCCAGTACTTC
CASSLASGTQETQYF
>TRBV6-1|TRBJ1-1|.|.
TGTGCCAGCAGCAACCCCTTGAGCACTGAAGCTTTCTTT
CASSNPLSTEAFF
>TRBV28|TRBJ1-2|TRBD1|.
TGTGCCAGCAGTCCCCAGGGGGGCTTCTATGGCTACACCTTC
CASSPQGGFYGYTF
>TRBV9|TRBJ2-1|TRBD1|.
TGTGCCAGCAGCGTACACGGGACAGGGGACAATGAGCAGTTCTTC
CASSVHGTGDNEQFF
>TRBV5-6|TRBJ1-1|.|.
TGTGCCAGCAGCTTAAGCGCTCTATACACTGAAGCTTTCTTT
CASSLSALYTEAFF
>TRBV2|TRBJ2-2|.|.
TGTGCCAGCAAGGCCCAAATCACCACCGGGGAGCTGTTTTTT
CASKAQITTGELFF
>TRBV28|TRBJ2-5|.|.
TGTGCCAGCAGTTTGGCCGGGCACCTCCAAGAGACCCAGTACTTC
CASSLAGHLQETQYF
>TRBV14|TRBJ2-5|.|.
TGTGCCAGCAGCCAAGGGGGCGGAGAGACCCAGTACTTC
CASSQGGGETQYF
>TRBV11-2|TRBJ1-1|.|once
TGTGCCAGCAGCTTAAGTCTGAGGAACACTGAAGCTTTCTTT
CASSLSLRNTEAFF
>TRBV23-1|TRBJ2-7|TRBD1|.
TGCGCCAGCAATAGGATTGACAGGGGGCCATCCTACGAGCAGTACTTC
CASNRIDRGPSYEQYF
>TRBV2|TRBJ2-2|TRBD1|.
TGTGCCACCGTGACAGGGGACACCGGGGAGCTGTTTTTT
CATVTGDTGELFF
>TRBV7-9|TRBJ2-3|TRBD2|.
TGTGCCAGCAGCTTAGGACTAGCGGGAGCAGATACGCAGTATTTT
CASSLGLAGADTQYF
>TRBV5-1|TRBJ2-7|.|.
TGCGCCAGCAGCTTGGCCGGGGACTTCACCGAGCAGTACTTC
CASSLAGDFTEQYF
>TRBV6-5|TRBJ2-7|.|.
TGTGCCAGCAGTACCAGGGTAGGGGTCTCCGAGCAGTACTTC
CASSTRVGVSEQYF
>TRBV15|TRBJ2-5|TRBD1|.
TGTGCCACGAGGGACAGGGGGAAAGAGACCCAGTACTTC
CATRDRGKETQYF
>TRBV28|TRBJ1-4|.|.
TGTGCCAGCAGTTTTTCGGGTAATGAAAAACTGTTTTTT
CASSFSGNEKLFF